This is a list of T cell receptor beta chains from one sample in a study of prognosis after radiotherapy for stage I lung cancer. Via MiXCR, TCRdb re-called the multiplex PCR reads, giving one row per CDR3 protein. The sample has 9,500 to 12,000 distinct CDR3 sequences; 35% are singletons. The specimen was PBMCs, collected before or after stereotactic body radiation therapy (not recorded which). The receptors derive from a donor at least 50 years old with non-small cell lung cancer. Both conserved end residues are part of each CDR3. The D gene is left open where the match is weak. Clone size appears in some rows only: once, few, many, or a class for an expanded clone.

clone_size: .; d_call: .; v_call: TRBV2; j_call: TRBJ1-1; cdr3_aa: CASGEPGRPNTEAFF; cdr3_nt: TGTGCCAGCGGCGAACCGGGACGACCGAACACTGAAGCTTTCTTT
clone_size: .; d_call: .; v_call: TRBV7-6; j_call: TRBJ2-5; cdr3_aa: CASSLVAGGETQYF; cdr3_nt: TGTGCCAGCAGCTTAGTCGCTGGAGGAGAGACCCAGTACTTC
clone_size: once; d_call: TRBD2; v_call: TRBV12-3/TRBV12-4; j_call: TRBJ2-7; cdr3_aa: CASSFRRGAYEQYF; cdr3_nt: TGTGCCAGCAGTTTCAGGCGGGGGGCCTACGAGCAGTACTTC
clone_size: .; d_call: TRBD2; v_call: TRBV5-1; j_call: TRBJ2-1; cdr3_aa: CASSGQAGSYNEQFF; cdr3_nt: TGCGCCAGCAGCGGGCAAGCGGGATCCTACAATGAGCAGTTCTTC
clone_size: medium-sized; d_call: TRBD1; v_call: TRBV11-3; j_call: TRBJ1-6; cdr3_aa: CASSKQGNSPLHF; cdr3_nt: TGTGCCAGCAGTAAACAGGGGAATTCACCCCTCCACTTT
clone_size: .; d_call: TRBD2; v_call: TRBV28; j_call: TRBJ2-1; cdr3_aa: CASSNRAGVAFF; cdr3_nt: TGTGCCAGCAGTAACCGTGCGGGAGTAGCGTTCTTC
clone_size: many; d_call: .; v_call: TRBV20-1; j_call: TRBJ2-2; cdr3_aa: CSAPRAQALNTGELFF; cdr3_nt: TGCAGTGCTCCCCGAGCGCAGGCTCTTAACACCGGGGAGCTGTTTTTT
clone_size: few; d_call: .; v_call: TRBV5-6; j_call: TRBJ1-1; cdr3_aa: CASSFNTEAFF; cdr3_nt: TGTGCCAGCAGCTTCAACACTGAAGCTTTCTTT
clone_size: many; d_call: TRBD1; v_call: TRBV2; j_call: TRBJ2-1; cdr3_aa: CASSGSGGSSYNEQFF; cdr3_nt: TGTGCCAGCAGTGGGTCAGGGGGTAGTTCCTACAATGAGCAGTTCTTC
clone_size: many; d_call: .; v_call: TRBV5-5; j_call: TRBJ2-2; cdr3_aa: CASSPGWGNTGELFF; cdr3_nt: TGTGCCAGCAGCCCGGGATGGGGTAACACCGGGGAGCTGTTTTTT
clone_size: many; d_call: TRBD2; v_call: TRBV20-1; j_call: TRBJ2-1; cdr3_aa: CSAGTSGKVKQFF; cdr3_nt: TGCAGTGCTGGGACTAGCGGGAAGGTAAAGCAGTTCTTC
clone_size: many; d_call: .; v_call: TRBV9; j_call: TRBJ2-3; cdr3_aa: CASSSWGEGADTQYF; cdr3_nt: TGTGCCAGCAGCTCCTGGGGAGAAGGGGCAGATACGCAGTATTTT
clone_size: .; d_call: .; v_call: TRBV20-1; j_call: TRBJ1-5; cdr3_aa: CSARSGTSNEPQHF; cdr3_nt: TGCAGTGCTAGATCGGGGACTAGCAATGAGCCCCAGCATTTT
clone_size: .; d_call: TRBD1; v_call: TRBV5-1; j_call: TRBJ2-7; cdr3_aa: CASSFGTGLREQYF; cdr3_nt: TGCGCCAGCAGCTTCGGGACAGGCCTTCGCGAGCAGTACTTC
clone_size: many; d_call: .; v_call: TRBV5-1; j_call: TRBJ2-5; cdr3_aa: CASSPGLGYQETQYF; cdr3_nt: TGCGCCAGCAGTCCGGGGTTGGGCTACCAAGAGACCCAGTACTTC
clone_size: many; d_call: .; v_call: TRBV6-1; j_call: TRBJ1-5; cdr3_aa: CASSEVATGSPQHF; cdr3_nt: TGTGCCAGCAGTGAAGTGGCGACGGGTTCGCCCCAGCATTTT
clone_size: once; d_call: .; v_call: TRBV20-1; j_call: TRBJ2-3; cdr3_aa: CGARVQPVRTDTQYF; cdr3_nt: TGCGGTGCTAGGGTACAGCCCGTCCGCACAGATACGCAGTATTTT
clone_size: once; d_call: TRBD2; v_call: TRBV9; j_call: TRBJ2-5; cdr3_aa: CASSASGQETQYF; cdr3_nt: TGTGCCAGCAGCGCTAGCGGGCAAGAGACCCAGTACTTC
clone_size: many; d_call: .; v_call: TRBV7-9; j_call: TRBJ1-6; cdr3_aa: CASSSKRDSPLHF; cdr3_nt: TGTGCCAGCAGCTCGAAGCGGGATTCACCCCTCCACTTT
clone_size: .; d_call: .; v_call: TRBV19; j_call: TRBJ1-5; cdr3_aa: CASSIPTNQPQHF; cdr3_nt: TGTGCCAGTAGTATCCCCACCAATCAGCCCCAGCATTTT
clone_size: few; d_call: .; v_call: TRBV15; j_call: TRBJ2-7; cdr3_aa: CATSRDRFFSEQYF; cdr3_nt: TGTGCCACCAGCAGAGACAGGTTTTTCTCCGAGCAGTACTTC
clone_size: .; d_call: .; v_call: TRBV6-1; j_call: TRBJ1-1; cdr3_aa: CASLFDGVTEAFF; cdr3_nt: TGTGCCAGCCTCTTCGACGGCGTCACTGAAGCTTTCTTT
clone_size: .; d_call: .; v_call: TRBV6-2/TRBV6-3; j_call: TRBJ1-6; cdr3_aa: CASSSPSGGGQNNSPLHF; cdr3_nt: TGTGCCAGCAGTTCCCCCAGTGGAGGGGGTCAAAATAATTCACCCCTCCACTTT
clone_size: .; d_call: .; v_call: TRBV6-1; j_call: TRBJ2-6; cdr3_aa: CASSPQGSFGANVLTF; cdr3_nt: TGTGCCAGCAGTCCTCAGGGATCGTTCGGGGCCAACGTCCTGACTTTC
clone_size: many; d_call: TRBD2; v_call: TRBV20-1; j_call: TRBJ2-1; cdr3_aa: CSAGSGGRAFNEQFF; cdr3_nt: TGCAGTGCTGGTTCCGGCGGGAGGGCCTTTAATGAGCAGTTCTTC
clone_size: many; d_call: TRBD2; v_call: TRBV5-4; j_call: TRBJ2-5; cdr3_aa: CASSSGLAGGAFGTQYF; cdr3_nt: TGTGCCAGCAGCTCCGGACTAGCGGGGGGCGCTTTTGGGACCCAGTACTTC
clone_size: many; d_call: .; v_call: TRBV10-3; j_call: TRBJ1-1; cdr3_aa: CAISEGVGTEAFF; cdr3_nt: TGTGCCATCAGTGAGGGGGTTGGGACTGAAGCTTTCTTT
clone_size: many; d_call: .; v_call: TRBV14; j_call: TRBJ2-4; cdr3_aa: CASSARGVGHIQYF; cdr3_nt: TGTGCCAGCAGCGCCCGCGGGGTGGGCCACATTCAGTACTTC
clone_size: many; d_call: TRBD1; v_call: TRBV6-5; j_call: TRBJ2-3; cdr3_aa: CASSYFQGGTDTQYF; cdr3_nt: TGTGCCAGCAGTTACTTCCAGGGGGGCACAGATACGCAGTATTTT
clone_size: many; d_call: .; v_call: TRBV20-1; j_call: TRBJ1-5; cdr3_aa: CSARSGARAGRDQPQHF; cdr3_nt: TGCAGTGCTAGATCGGGGGCTAGGGCGGGAAGGGATCAGCCCCAGCATTTT
clone_size: .; d_call: .; v_call: TRBV7-6; j_call: TRBJ2-5; cdr3_aa: CASSFLVTICGWETQYF; cdr3_nt: TGTGCCAGCAGCTTCCTCGTGACTATCTGTGGGTGGGAGACCCAGTACTTC
clone_size: many; d_call: .; v_call: TRBV6-1; j_call: TRBJ2-5; cdr3_aa: CASTATGRAGETQYF; cdr3_nt: TGTGCCAGCACCGCAACGGGCAGGGCTGGGGAGACCCAGTACTTC
clone_size: many; d_call: .; v_call: TRBV28; j_call: TRBJ2-4; cdr3_aa: CATKEGAKNIQYF; cdr3_nt: TGTGCCACCAAAGAGGGAGCCAAAAACATTCAGTACTTC
clone_size: medium-sized; d_call: TRBD2; v_call: TRBV27; j_call: TRBJ2-5; cdr3_aa: CASSLSDGGTETQYF; cdr3_nt: TGTGCCAGCAGTTTATCGGACGGGGGGACAGAGACCCAGTACTTC
clone_size: .; d_call: TRBD2; v_call: TRBV6-4; j_call: TRBJ2-2; cdr3_aa: CANSDQTGTSGGNTGELFF; cdr3_nt: TGTGCCAACAGTGATCAAACCGGGACTAGCGGGGGAAACACCGGGGAGCTGTTTTTT
clone_size: medium-sized; d_call: .; v_call: TRBV7-7; j_call: TRBJ2-5; cdr3_aa: CASSEGVRETQYF; cdr3_nt: TGTGCCAGCAGCGAAGGAGTCCGGGAGACCCAGTACTTC
clone_size: .; d_call: .; v_call: TRBV13; j_call: TRBJ2-1; cdr3_aa: CDRNTAEYYNEQFF; cdr3_nt: TGTGACAGAAACACAGCGGAATACTACAATGAGCAGTTCTTC
clone_size: many; d_call: .; v_call: TRBV12-3/TRBV12-4; j_call: TRBJ1-5; cdr3_aa: CASRPQGRSNQPQHF; cdr3_nt: TGTGCCAGCAGACCCCAGGGTCGGAGCAATCAGCCCCAGCATTTT
clone_size: many; d_call: TRBD2; v_call: TRBV7-3; j_call: TRBJ2-1; cdr3_aa: CASSLAGGPYNEQFF; cdr3_nt: TGTGCCAGCAGCTTAGCGGGGGGCCCTTACAATGAGCAGTTCTTC
clone_size: many; d_call: .; v_call: TRBV6-1; j_call: TRBJ2-2; cdr3_aa: CASSDEWNTGELFF; cdr3_nt: TGTGCCAGCAGTGACGAATGGAACACCGGGGAGCTGTTTTTT
clone_size: medium-sized; d_call: TRBD2; v_call: TRBV12-3/TRBV12-4; j_call: TRBJ2-1; cdr3_aa: CASSSRSAGGNNEQFF; cdr3_nt: TGTGCCAGCAGTTCCCGATCGGCGGGAGGGAATAATGAGCAGTTCTTC
clone_size: once; d_call: .; v_call: TRBV9; j_call: TRBJ2-3; cdr3_aa: CASSGKDPPSVFDTQYF; cdr3_nt: TGTGCCAGCAGCGGTAAGGACCCCCCATCTGTATTTGATACGCAGTATTTT
clone_size: many; d_call: .; v_call: TRBV4-2; j_call: TRBJ2-1; cdr3_aa: CASSQDYEGGRFF; cdr3_nt: TGTGCCAGCAGCCAAGATTACGAAGGAGGTCGGTTCTTC
clone_size: medium-sized; d_call: .; v_call: TRBV6-1; j_call: TRBJ2-5; cdr3_aa: CASSPYIGVLQETQYF; cdr3_nt: TGTGCCAGCAGCCCCTACATCGGGGTCCTCCAAGAGACCCAGTACTTC
clone_size: .; d_call: .; v_call: TRBV6-5; j_call: TRBJ2-7; cdr3_aa: CASSYTTASSFEQYF; cdr3_nt: TGTGCCAGCAGTTATACCACAGCGAGCTCCTTCGAGCAGTACTTC
clone_size: many; d_call: TRBD2; v_call: TRBV9; j_call: TRBJ2-3; cdr3_aa: CASSHSLRTSGGEGTQYF; cdr3_nt: TGTGCCAGCAGCCACTCCCTCAGGACTAGCGGGGGGGAAGGTACGCAGTATTTT
clone_size: many; d_call: .; v_call: TRBV20-1; j_call: TRBJ2-3; cdr3_aa: CSARDGRASTDTQYF; cdr3_nt: TGCAGTGCTAGAGACGGCCGCGCTAGCACAGATACGCAGTATTTT
clone_size: many; d_call: .; v_call: TRBV28; j_call: TRBJ1-2; cdr3_aa: CASSRLDSYGYTF; cdr3_nt: TGTGCCAGCAGTCGGCTTGACAGCTATGGCTACACCTTC
clone_size: .; d_call: .; v_call: TRBV30; j_call: TRBJ1-2; cdr3_aa: CAWIVFQGNGYTF; cdr3_nt: TGTGCCTGGATCGTATTTCAGGGGAATGGCTACACCTTC
clone_size: .; d_call: .; v_call: TRBV20-1; j_call: TRBJ2-3; cdr3_aa: CSATDSGRPTDTQYF; cdr3_nt: TGCAGTGCTACAGATTCGGGAAGGCCCACAGACACGCAGTATTTT
clone_size: many; d_call: .; v_call: TRBV14; j_call: TRBJ2-7; cdr3_aa: CASSRQARNYEQYF; cdr3_nt: TGTGCCAGCTCGAGACAGGCTCGCAACTACGAGCAGTACTTC
clone_size: many; d_call: TRBD1; v_call: TRBV28; j_call: TRBJ1-4; cdr3_aa: CASSAGTGGLGEKLFF; cdr3_nt: TGTGCCAGCAGTGCCGGGACAGGGGGCTTAGGGGAAAAACTGTTTTTT
clone_size: few; d_call: .; v_call: TRBV5-1; j_call: TRBJ2-1; cdr3_aa: CASSYSYNEQFF; cdr3_nt: TGCGCCAGCAGCTATAGTTACAATGAGCAGTTCTTC
clone_size: .; d_call: .; v_call: TRBV5-1; j_call: TRBJ1-3; cdr3_aa: CASSLTPTFSGNTIYF; cdr3_nt: TGCGCCAGCAGCTTGACACCCACATTCTCTGGAAACACCATATATTTT
clone_size: .; d_call: .; v_call: TRBV3-1; j_call: TRBJ1-6; cdr3_aa: CASSRRGVNSPLHF; cdr3_nt: TGTGCCAGCAGCCGGCGGGGGGTGAATTCACCCCTCCACTTT